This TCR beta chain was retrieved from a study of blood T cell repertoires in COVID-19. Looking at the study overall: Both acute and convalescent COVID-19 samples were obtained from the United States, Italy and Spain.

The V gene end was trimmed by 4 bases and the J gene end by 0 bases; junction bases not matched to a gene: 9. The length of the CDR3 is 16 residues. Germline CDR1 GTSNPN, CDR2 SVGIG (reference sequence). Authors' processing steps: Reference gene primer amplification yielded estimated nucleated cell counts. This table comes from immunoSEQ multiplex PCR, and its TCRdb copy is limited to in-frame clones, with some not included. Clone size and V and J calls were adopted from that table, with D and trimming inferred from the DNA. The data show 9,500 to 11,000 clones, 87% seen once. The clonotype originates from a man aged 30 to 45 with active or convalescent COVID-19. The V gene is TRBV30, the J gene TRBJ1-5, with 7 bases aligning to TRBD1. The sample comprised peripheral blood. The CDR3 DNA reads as TGTGCCTGGACCTACCCAGGGGGTTATAGCAATCAGCCCCAGCATTTT. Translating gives CAWTYPGGYSNQPQHF.